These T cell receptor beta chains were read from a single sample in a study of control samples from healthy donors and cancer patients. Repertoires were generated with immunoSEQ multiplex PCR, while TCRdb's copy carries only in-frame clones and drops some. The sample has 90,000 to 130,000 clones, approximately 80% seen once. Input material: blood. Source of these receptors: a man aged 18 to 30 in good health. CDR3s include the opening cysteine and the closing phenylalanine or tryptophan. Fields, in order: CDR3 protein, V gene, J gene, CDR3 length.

CASSPGHLTLVGGPTQYF,TRBV6-2/TRBV6-3,TRBJ2-3,18
CASSLGENTEAFF,TRBV18,TRBJ1-1,13
CASSADYYGYTF,TRBV19,TRBJ1-2,12
CSVGLGNYGYTF,TRBV29-1,TRBJ1-2,12
CASSPGGEGNTIYF,TRBV5-1,TRBJ1-3,14
CASSQRFGGRGNEKLFF,TRBV3-1/TRBV3-2,TRBJ1-4,17
CASSQTSHTEAFF,TRBV6-5,TRBJ1-1,13
CATSDQNPSGAYYNEQFF,TRBV24-1,TRBJ2-1,18
CASSVGVGNTGELFF,TRBV9,TRBJ2-2,15
CASSYLVGSTEAFF,TRBV27,TRBJ1-1,14
CASRTPGGNTEAFF,TRBV28,TRBJ1-1,14
CASSVSPGGISSIGYTF,TRBV9,TRBJ1-2,17
CAWNAHMNTEAFF,TRBV30,TRBJ1-1,13
CASSPTRVTEAFF,TRBV16,TRBJ1-1,13
CASSEDRGVTEAFF,TRBV2,TRBJ1-1,14
CASSPRPGLYGYTF,TRBV5-5,TRBJ1-2,14